The T cell receptor beta chain described here comes from a study of cytomegalovirus exposure and HLA in healthy donors. Germline V gives CDR1 MNHNS, CDR2 SASEGT. The CDR3 is 14 residues long. Between the trimmed V and J ends, which lost 7 bases and 6 bases, there was a span of 16 bases. PCR used 60 Vbeta primers and 13 Jbeta primers. Assay used: immunoSEQ multiplex PCR; TCRdb lists only in-frame clones, some missing. Here the sample spans 100,000 to 120,000 clones, about 80% being singletons. Findings of the study overall: After further analysis at a later stage, 16,951 TCR beta sequences were associated with HLA alleles at 0.05 false discovery rate. In a later analysis, compared with equally common non-associated chains, HLA-associated beta chains were more expanded.

About this clone: Its antigen is currently unknown.

This receptor was taken from a woman aged 60-75 years in good health and CMV-seropositive. What was sequenced was PBMCs. The rearrangement uses TRBV6-1 and TRBJ1-5, with D possibly being TRBD1 (6 bases). The CDR3 region is CASNSGGWSQPQHF. The CDR3 DNA reads TGTGCCAGCAATAGCGGGGGCTGGAGTCAGCCCCAGCATTTT.